A selection of T cell receptor beta chains follows, all from one sample in a study of cytotoxic CD8 clonotypes in ibrutinib-treated CLL. TCRdb keeps only in-frame clones here, not all; method: immunoSEQ multiplex PCR. Of 250,000 to 350,000 clones in the sample, around 77% were seen once. This sample comprised PBMCs, obtained at disease progression, from a patient treated with ibrutinib. The origin of the receptors is a human donor with chronic lymphocytic leukemia. Each CDR3 is given with its conserved first and last residue. D genes are given only for firm matches. Not every row has a clone size; where given, it reads once, few, many or a size class.

j_call | d_call | v_call | clone_size | cdr3_nt | cdr3_aa
TRBJ1-2 | TRBD1 | TRBV19 | NA | TGTGCCAGTAGTATTGTCGGGCAGGGGGATGGCTACACCTTC | CASSIVGQGDGYTF
TRBJ2-1 | NA | TRBV9 | NA | TGTGCCAGCAGCGTAGATCCAGGGGGGACCTCGGAGCAGTTCTTC | CASSVDPGGTSEQFF
TRBJ2-5 | NA | TRBV29-1 | once | TGCAGCGTTGAGATGGCAAATAAGAGGGAGACCCAGTACTTC | CSVEMANKRETQYF
TRBJ1-1 | NA | TRBV20-1 | few | TGCAGTGCTAGATCGACTGAAGCTTTCTTT | CSARSTEAFF
TRBJ2-7 | NA | TRBV28 | NA | TGTGCCAGCAGTTTATTCGGCGGAAGCTCCTACGAGCAGTACTTC | CASSLFGGSSYEQYF
TRBJ2-7 | NA | TRBV7-9 | NA | TGTGCCAGCAGCCGGACGAGCTCCTACGAGCAGTACTTC | CASSRTSSYEQYF
TRBJ2-3 | NA | TRBV6-6 | NA | TGTGCCAGCAGTTACTCCTCCCAGGGGAACACGCAGTATTTT | CASSYSSQGNTQYF
TRBJ1-6 | NA | TRBV4-1 | NA | TGCGCCAGCAGCCAGATACCGGAGACCCATTCACCCCTCCACTTT | CASSQIPETHSPLHF
TRBJ1-2 | NA | TRBV29-1 | NA | TGCAGCGTTGAAGATGGTCGGGATTTGAACTATGGCTACACCTTC | CSVEDGRDLNYGYTF
TRBJ2-3 | TRBD2 | TRBV4-1 | NA | TGCGCCAGCAGCCACGGACTAGCGGATAGCACAGATACGCAGTATTTT | CASSHGLADSTDTQYF
TRBJ2-7 | TRBD1 | TRBV4-1 | NA | TGCGCCAGCAGCCCAAGACAGGGGGGTGTCTACGAGCAGTACTTC | CASSPRQGGVYEQYF
TRBJ2-5 | NA | TRBV27 | NA | TGTGCCAGCAGTTTGGGGGGGCGGTGGGAGACCCAGTACTTC | CASSLGGRWETQYF
TRBJ2-2 | NA | TRBV25-1 | once | TGTGCCAGCATCACAGCGAACACCGGGGAGCTGTTTTTT | CASITANTGELFF
TRBJ2-3 | TRBD1 | TRBV29-1 | NA | TGCAGCGTTGATGGTCGTCGACAGGGGCACCGCACAGATACGCAGTATTTT | CSVDGRRQGHRTDTQYF
TRBJ2-3 | NA | TRBV7-2 | NA | TGTGCCAGCAGCTTGGACGGTAGCACAGATACGCAGTATTTT | CASSLDGSTDTQYF
TRBJ1-2 | TRBD1 | TRBV2 | NA | TGTGCCATGCCCCGGGACAGGGACCTCGGTGGCTACACCTTC | CAMPRDRDLGGYTF
TRBJ1-1 | NA | TRBV29-1 | NA | TGCAGCGTTGCCCGGGGACCGAACACTGAAGCTTTCTTT | CSVARGPNTEAFF